The 5 T cell receptor beta chains below come from one sample, sequenced in a study of early T cells in non-severe SARS-CoV-2 infection. Each CDR3 protein gets one entry after TCRdb re-called the 5' RACE reads with MiXCR. The sample lists about 100,000 distinct CDR3 sequences, around 10% seen once, with approximately 3.1% in the top ten. The material sequenced was whole blood. These receptors all stem from an adult who was a healthcare worker with PCR-confirmed SARS-CoV-2 infection or an uninfected control (not recorded which).

The chain uses TRBV29-1 and TRBJ1-1; tentatively, D is TRBD1 (5 bases). CDR1 and CDR2 from the germline V gene are SQVTM and ANQGSEA. The CDR3 extends over 11 amino acids. V was cut by 4 bases and J by 10 bases, with 13 bases left in between. Here the CDR3 reads CSVGKVGGAFF. Written as DNA, the CDR3 is TGCAGCGTTGGAAAGGTGGGGGGAGCTTTCTTT.

This clonotype was observed a handful of times. This chain uses TRBV9 with TRBJ2-1, with a tentative D call TRBD1 (5 bases). CDR1 and CDR2 (germline): SGDLS, YYNGEE. The CDR3 has 15 amino acids. With 0 bases removed from V and 6 bases from J, the gap between germline ends came to 13 bases. The CDR3 here is CASSVGARASNEQFF. The CDR3 coding sequence is TGTGCCAGCAGCGTAGGGGCCAGGGCAAGCAATGAGCAGTTCTTC.

This clonotype has a handful of counts. This rearrangement joins TRBV5-4 to TRBJ2-3; TRBD1 matches at 7 bases. The junction had 3 bases not matched to a gene; V was cut back by 1 base and J by 1 base. Germline CDR1 and CDR2: SGHNT and YYREEE (reference sequence). CDR3 length equals 15 residues. CDR3 loop: CASSLPGTGTDTQYF. The CDR3 DNA sequence: TGTGCCAGCAGCTTGCCTGGGACAGGCACAGATACGCAGTATTTT.

This clonotype was observed at least ten times. This chain joins TRBV11-2 and TRBJ2-1; 9 bases fit TRBD1. Germline CDR1 and CDR2: SGHAT and FQNNGV. This CDR3 contains 13 residues. Trimming took 5 bases from V and 7 from J; bases not matched to a gene: 3. The CDR3 DNA is TGTGCCAGCAGCCGACAGGGGGGAAATGAGCAGTTCTTC. The encoded protein is CASSRQGGNEQFF.

This clonotype occurred a few times. This rearrangement joins TRBV5-1 to TRBJ1-4; D is unclear. V was trimmed by 0 bases and J by 8 bases, leaving 11 bases between them. The CDR3 runs 14 residues. Germline CDR1 and CDR2: SGHRS and YFSETQ. Here the CDR3 DNA reads TGCGCCAGCAGCTTGGGTGGTAGTGGAGAAAAACTGTTTTTT. It yields the protein CASSLGGSGEKLFF.